This T cell receptor beta chain was identified in a study of beta chain features in type 1 diabetes (dated by TCRdb to 2016 to 2019). Study-wide context: Patients and healthy donors did not differ in mean age, gender distribution, total cell number or subset yield. A total of roughly 100 million sorted cells were examined across all samples, and RNA yield correlated strongly with the number of cells per subset. The study compared TCRB repertoires of sorted circulating CD4+ T cell subsets between recently diagnosed type 1 diabetes patients and matched healthy donors. Whereas all 28 donors provided naive and central memory subsets, regulatory and stem cell-like memory subsets were isolated from just 8 patients and roughly 8 healthy donors. What the research found in general, with its limitations: Patients with type 1 diabetes made fewer insertions and deleted more nucleotides at VDJ recombination sites, implying thymic rearrangement abnormalities. Sequencing cDNA rather than genomic DNA could over-represent highly expressing activated cells, although activation and CD3 levels did not differ between groups. Because the HLA sub-analyses included only small numbers of individuals, any influence of HLA type on TCRB rearrangement was left unresolved. Shorter templates might have been favored by PCR, but patient and control samples were amplified and corrected together, so both groups would have been affected equally by any skew. The naive, central memory and regulatory TCRB repertoires appeared to resemble one another more closely among patients than among healthy donors. A moderate but significant shortening of TCRB CDR3 length was observed in type 1 diabetes patients in all four CD4+ subsets.

The entire amount of isolated RNA was reverse transcribed using the High Capacity cDNA Reverse Transcription Kit, so the sequenced TCRB transcripts were expressed ones. Naive, central memory and regulatory T cell samples underwent deep immunoSEQ sequencing, averaging approximately 3.3 million total reads per sample. Sorted cells were lysed in RLT buffer, and RNA was extracted using DNase-treated RNeasy Micro or Mini kits according to cell number. To prevent cross-contamination, each cell subset was processed individually, whereas patient and healthy donor samples were processed jointly. The immunoSEQ multiplex PCR was used to amplify TCRB sequences from cDNA, yielding 87-bp fragments that span the CDR3 region. Amplicons were sequenced on the Illumina HiSeq platform. Under the source paper's analysis protocol: Synthetic template baselines were used to correct PCR bias computationally, reads within Hamming distance 2 were collapsed, and singletons that could not be merged were discarded. By aligning reads against IMGT, V, D and J genes, CDR3 length, and insertions or deletions at six rearrangement sites were assigned. Within each subset, clonotype counts were normalized to sorted cell number, after which true diversity and Gini coefficients were computed with the tcR R package. Repertoire sharing was quantified using the overlap coefficient calculated on TCRB nucleotide sequences. TCRdb limited this immuneACCESS table to in-frame rearrangements with V and J called. A share of clones is missing; checked studies link under half to unresolved V genes, and the rest is unexplained. D and trimming were read from the DNA, whereas the V and J calls and clone size are those reported in that table. For this sample the table gives approximately 150,000 clones, of which approximately 10% were detected only once. The ten most abundant clones make up 0.7% to 0.85% of the sample.

Concerning this clone: What antigen it recognizes has not been identified. No per-base quality is available; no much larger clone lies one base away.

V and J lose 7 bases and 13 bases, and a span of 17 bases separates them. Reading the germline V gene (reference sequence) gives CDR1 MNHNY and CDR2 SVGAGI. From its cysteine to its phenylalanine, the CDR3 spans 12 amino acids. The DNA shown is the 36-base CDR3, in frame from base 1. From each donor, a single peripheral blood sample of 95 to 150 mL on average was drawn into heparinised tubes. A BD FACSAria II was used to sort naive, central memory, regulatory and stem cell-like memory CD4+ T cells with a panel that included CD45RO, CCR7, CD25, CD127, CD95 and CD27. Purity was above 95% for every sorted population. PBMCs were isolated immediately by Lymphoprep density gradient centrifugation and stained directly without culture. So that batch effects would be minimized, each experiment stained and sorted samples in pairs, pairing one healthy donor with one patient.

Sample: central memory CD4+ T cells from blood. The receptor was isolated from a man aged 30 to 39 with type 1 diabetes. The chain is encoded by TRBV6-6 joined to TRBJ2-1, with an unclear D gene assignment. The base sequence is TGTGCCAGCACCACGGAGCGACTTCCCCAGTTCTTC. Translated, it reads CASTTERLPQFF.